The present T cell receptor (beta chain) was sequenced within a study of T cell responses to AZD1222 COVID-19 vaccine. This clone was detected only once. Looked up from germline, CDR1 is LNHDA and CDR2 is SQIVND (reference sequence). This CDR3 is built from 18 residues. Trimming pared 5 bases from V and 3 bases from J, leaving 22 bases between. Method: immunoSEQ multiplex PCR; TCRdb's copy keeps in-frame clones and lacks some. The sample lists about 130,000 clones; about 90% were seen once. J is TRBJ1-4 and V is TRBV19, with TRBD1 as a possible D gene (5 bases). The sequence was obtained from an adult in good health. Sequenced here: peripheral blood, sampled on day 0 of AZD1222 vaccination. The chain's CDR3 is CASSSRAPRGVANEKLFF. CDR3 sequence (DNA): TGTGCCAGTAGTTCCCGGGCTCCGAGGGGCGTAGCTAATGAAAAACTGTTTTTT.